This T cell receptor (beta chain) is from a study of monozygotic twins with cystic fibrosis. Regarding the study as a whole: V usage most resembled the co-twin in 13 of 16 pairs. Median Simpson clonality of approximately 0.01 suggested naive T cells predominated. Nucleotide-identical clonotype sharing was significantly higher within monozygotic CF twin pairs than between unrelated CF individuals.

Data came from immunoSEQ multiplex PCR; TCRdb stores just in-frame clones and leaves some out. The top ten hold around 0.42% of the sample, which has about 10,000 clones, just over 99% seen once. V was shortened by 0 bases and J by 6 bases, with 9 bases between the two germline ends. The CDR3 covers 14 residues. Per germline, CDR1 MGHRA and CDR2 YSYEKL. Concerning this clone itself: Its antigen is not known.

The chain joins TRBV4-1 to TRBJ1-5, with D hard to call. The sample taken for sequencing was blood. This clonotype originated in a man younger than 35 with cystic fibrosis. The CDR3 nucleotides are TGCGCCAGCAGCCAAGAAGGTCGATCTCAGCCCCAGCATTTT. As protein: CASSQEGRSQPQHF.